Below, 4 T cell receptor beta chains from the same sample are listed, as sequenced in a study of low-dose radiotherapy and immunotherapy resistance in tumors. Primers used for first-strand cDNA, a TRAV- and TRBV-specific set, covered both alpha and beta chains. TCRs underwent around 20 PCR cycles of amplification with a constant-region primer and V-primer adapter. TCRdb reanalysed the reads using MiXCR and keeps one entry per CDR3 protein. This table holds about 84,000 distinct CDR3 sequences, less than 20% found once. The sample's time point: after trial treatment. The treatment is: LDRT plus nivolumab, ipilimumab, low-dose cyclophosphamide and aspirin (RACIN trial). The source material was PBMCs, sampled after low-dose radiotherapy plus immunotherapy. Receptors originate from a male donor with prostate cancer.

This clonotype was found many times. J is TRBJ2-7 and V is TRBV5-1; D not resolved. CDR1 SGHRS and CDR2 YFSETQ come from the germline V gene. Trimming took off 3 bases at V and 5 bases at J, with 12 bases between the two ends. The CDR3 spans 13 residues. DNA of the CDR3: TGCGCCAGCAGCTCCACTCTCGGTGACGAGCAGTACTTC. It translates to CASSSTLGDEQYF.

This clonotype was counted ten times or more. The CDR3 nucleotides are TGTGCCTGGAAGCACAGGGGTACTTCACCGAACACTGAAGCTTTCTTT. Its protein is CAWKHRGTSPNTEAFF. This chain joins TRBV30 and TRBJ1-1; TRBD1 aligns across 7 bases. With 4 bases clipped from V and 1 base from J, the junction kept 12 bases outside the gene matches. Germline V lookup: CDR1 GTSNPN, CDR2 SVGIG (reference sequence). CDR3 length: 16 amino acids.

This clonotype turned up a few times. The chain has TRBV30 and TRBJ1-5; 11 bases are a match to TRBD1. Germline CDR1 and CDR2: GTSNPN and SVGIG (reference sequence). V lost 2 bases, J lost 5 bases, and 5 bases stayed unmatched. This CDR3 spans 15 amino acids. CDR3 coding DNA: TGTGCCTGGAGTCGGACAGGGGGCACGGATCAGCCCCAGCATTTT. Translating gives CAWSRTGGTDQPQHF.

Many counts were recorded for this clonotype. The CDR3 coding sequence is TGTGCCAGCAGTTCAAGGGCCATGAACACTGAAGCTTTCTTT. Translation gives CASSSRAMNTEAFF. The rearrangement uses TRBV6-2 or TRBV6-3 and TRBJ1-1; no firm D call. The CDR3 has 14 amino acids. CDR1 and CDR2 from the germline V gene are MNHEY and SVGEGT. The V end lost 4 bases, the J end lost 0 bases, and 9 bases lay between the germline ends.